This T cell receptor beta chain was profiled in a study of T-cell reconstitution after alpha-beta-depleted transplantation in children. This CDR3 has 15 residues. The germline gives CDR1 DFQATT, CDR2 SNEGSKA (reference sequence). The trim removed 3 bases at V and 2 bases at J, leaving 7 bases unmatched. Notes on the study in general: Newly produced T cells mostly accounted for T-cell counts and diversity one year post-transplant.

Regarding this clonotype: Antigen unknown.

The library targeted TCRbeta and was prepared with unique molecular identifiers. TCRdb ran MiXCR on the PCR reads and lists one entry per CDR3 protein. The sample records 610,000 or so distinct CDR3 sequences, approximately 30% being singletons. The chain has TRBV20-1 and TRBJ2-7; 10 positions agree with TRBD1. The TCR was taken from a boy less than two years old with Wiskott-Aldrich syndrome, due to receive a stem cell transplant. Sequencing used PBMCs, obtained before TCRalphabeta/CD19-depleted stem cell transplant. CDR3 region: CSARGPTGGAYEQYF. CDR3 DNA sequence: TGCAGTGCTAGGGGTCCGACAGGGGGCGCCTACGAGCAGTACTTC.